The 27 T cell receptor beta chains below come from one sample, sequenced in a study of T cells in Graves' hyperthyroidism and ophthalmopathy. Amplification of TCR beta CDR3 regions used RNA as the template. Researchers ran a first-round RT-PCR on the TCR CDR3 using the HTBI primer set. MiXCR was run by TCRdb on the multiplex PCR reads, yielding one entry per CDR3 protein. The sample has around 620,000 distinct CDR3 sequences; 15% to 20% are singletons. The material sequenced was blood. These receptors all stem from a woman in her 30s with Graves' hyperthyroidism.

This clonotype has a count of ten or more. The chain uses TRBV11-2 and TRBJ1-6; D ambiguous. The CDR3 sequence is 16 residues long. Trimming pared 0 bases from V and 0 bases from J, leaving 6 bases between. Looked up from germline, CDR1 is SGHAT and CDR2 is FQNNGV. The CDR3 sequence is CASSLDRSSYNSPLHF. The DNA for the CDR3 is TGTGCCAGCAGCTTAGACAGATCCTCCTATAATTCACCCCTCCACTTT.

This clonotype occurred many times. The rearrangement links TRBV7-3 to TRBJ1-5; a possible D gene is TRBD1 (6 bases). Germline V gives CDR1 SGHTA, CDR2 FQGTGA. The CDR3 is 14 amino acids. V gave up 8 bases and J gave up 7 bases, with 18 bases separating them. The CDR3 nucleotides are TGTGCCAGCCTTAGAAAGGGAGGGGGACAGCCCCAGCATTTT. This translates into CASLRKGGGQPQHF.

At least ten counts were recorded for this clonotype. CDR3 nucleotide sequence: TGTGCCAGCAGTTTATCGTCAGCAACTAATGAAAAACTGTTTTTT. It specifies CASSLSSATNEKLFF. The chain combines TRBV28 with TRBJ1-4; D unclear. The CDR3 has 15 residues. The V and J ends lost 1 base and 0 bases respectively, with 6 bases between them. Germline V gene lookup returns CDR1 MDHEN and CDR2 SYDVKM.

This clonotype was picked up many times. The V gene is TRBV7-3, the J gene TRBJ2-5; no firm D call. The CDR3 loop spans 14 amino acids. CDR1 and CDR2 from the germline V gene are SGHTA and FQGTGA. The germline V and J ends were trimmed by 2 bases and 0 bases, with 7 bases remaining between them. CDR3 in amino acids: CASSLGIHQETQYF. The CDR3 bases are TGTGCCAGCAGCTTAGGGATTCACCAAGAGACCCAGTACTTC.

This clonotype was observed many times. The V and J genes are TRBV2 and TRBJ1-1; 8 bases are a match to TRBD1. The CDR3 has 13 residues. The ends lost 6 bases at V and 4 bases at J; junction bases unmatched: 4. Per germline, CDR1 SNHLY and CDR2 FYNNEI. CDR3 region: CASSGQGGTEAFF. The CDR3 DNA is TGTGCCAGCAGCGGACAGGGCGGCACTGAAGCTTTCTTT.

The gene calls are TRBV15 and TRBJ1-1; D unresolved. The CDR3 extends over 15 amino acids. V lost 1 base and J lost 0, with 9 bases in between. Germline V gene lookup returns CDR1 LNHNV and CDR2 YYDKDF (reference sequence). Written as DNA, the CDR3 is TGTGCCACCAGCAGAGCCGGATCAATGAACACTGAAGCTTTCTTT. Its translation: CATSRAGSMNTEAFF.

A word on this clonotype: A much bigger clone sits one base away, suggesting this may be a read error. The rearrangement uses TRBV6-5 and TRBJ2-7; TRBD1 aligns across 8 bases. Germline assignment: CDR1 MNHEY and CDR2 SVGAGI. CDR3 length: 14 amino acids. CDR3 coding DNA: TGTGCCGGCAGTTACTCTGGGACAGGTTACGAGCAGTACTTC. Its translation: CAGSYSGTGYEQYF.

This clonotype has only one observation. This chain links TRBV20-1 with TRBJ1-2, with 10 positions matching TRBD1. The V segment lost 8 bases and the J segment 7 bases; nucleotides outside the gene matches: 10. CDR1 DFQATT and CDR2 SNEGSKA come from the germline V gene (reference sequence). This CDR3 spans 13 amino acids. The CDR3 region has the DNA TGCAGTCGCTCTACCGGGACAGGGGCTGGCTACACCTTC. As protein: CSRSTGTGAGYTF.

This clonotype was seen a few times. The chain uses TRBV6-1 and TRBJ1-2; 7 nucleotides align to TRBD1. This CDR3 is built from 13 residues. CDR1 and CDR2 (germline): MNHNS, SASEGT. The J segment lost 5 bases and the V segment lost 7 bases, leaving 7 bases of the junction unmatched. The CDR3 reads CASTRTGEYGYTF. CDR3 sequence (DNA): TGTGCCAGCACACGTACAGGGGAATATGGCTACACCTTC.

At least ten counts were recorded for this clonotype. The V gene is TRBV7-2, the J gene TRBJ2-7; no clear D gene. V shed 5 bases and J shed 2 bases, with 10 bases lying between them. CDR1 is SGHTA and CDR2 is FQGNSA in the germline V gene. The CDR3 consists of 13 residues. CDR3 loop: CASSLTRTYEQYF. The CDR3 nucleotides are TGTGCCAGCAGCCTGACACGTACCTACGAGCAGTACTTC. The full variable domain, in which reference TRBV7-2 and TRBJ2-7 provide the parts outside the CDR3, is GAGVSQSPSNKVTEKGKDVELRCDPISGHTALYWYRQSLGQGLEFLIYFQGNSAPDKSGLPSDRFSAERTGGSVSTLTIQRTQQEDSAVYLCASSLTRTYEQYFGPGTRLTVT.

This chain connects TRBV19 to TRBJ2-1; TRBD2 agrees at 7 bases. J was trimmed by 2 bases and V by 7 bases; bases with no gene match: 2. Germline CDR1 and CDR2: LNHDA and SQIVND (reference sequence). CDR3 size: 13 residues. CDR3 in DNA: TGTGCCAGTAACGCGGGAGCCTACAATGAGCAGTTCTTC. Translation gives CASNAGAYNEQFF.

This clonotype showed up just a few times. The genes are TRBV6-1 and TRBJ2-7; D might be TRBD2 (6 bases). V lost 7 bases and J 2 bases, leaving 24 bases between the germline ends. Looked up from germline, CDR1 is MNHNS and CDR2 is SASEGT. CDR3 size: 17 residues. The CDR3 DNA sequence: TGTGCCAGCATTTCTGGGACTGTAAACGACCCGACCTACGAGCAGTACTTC. It codes for CASISGTVNDPTYEQYF.

The rearrangement links TRBV5-4 to TRBJ2-5, with a tentative D call TRBD2 (6 bases). Germline V gene sequence: CDR1 SGHNT, CDR2 YYREEE (reference sequence). Deletions cut 5 bases from V and 2 bases from J, with 16 bases between. This CDR3 comprises 15 residues. Here the CDR3 reads CASRHSGTIQETQYF. CDR3 coding DNA: TGTGCCAGCAGGCATAGCGGAACTATACAAGAGACCCAGTACTTC.

This clonotype was seen a few times. V is TRBV7-8 and J is TRBJ1-5, with D unresolved. The length of the CDR3 is 15 residues. The germline V gene encodes CDR1 SGHVS and CDR2 FQNEAQ. Trimming pared 2 bases from V and 2 bases from J, leaving 10 bases between. CDR3 coding DNA: TGTGCCAGCAGCTTAAGCGGGCTAGGCAATCAGCCCCAGCATTTT. Translation: CASSLSGLGNQPQHF.

The CDR3 DNA reads as TGTGCCAGCAGCGTACCGACTGGGGGCAATTCACCCCTCCACTTT. Amino acid sequence: CASSVPTGGNSPLHF. The chain carries TRBV9 and TRBJ1-6; tentative D call: TRBD1 (6 bases). V lost 1 base and J 7 bases, leaving 12 bases between the germline ends. Per the germline V gene, CDR1 is SGDLS and CDR2 is YYNGEE. The CDR3 extends over 15 amino acids. The entire variable domain, with the rest obtained from reference TRBV9 and TRBJ1-6, is as follows: DSGVTQTPKHLITATGQRVTLRCSPRSGDLSVYWYQQSLDQGLQFLIQYYNGEERAKGNILERFSAQQFPDLHSELNLSSLELGDSALYFCASSVPTGGNSPLHFGNGTRLTVT.

This clonotype was recorded at least ten times. The V and J genes are TRBV28 and TRBJ1-1; weak D call: TRBD1 (5 bases). The germline CDR1 and CDR2 sequences are MDHEN and SYDVKM. The CDR3 extends over 14 amino acids. V was cut by 3 bases and J by 1 base, with 9 bases left in between. The CDR3 nucleotides are TGTGCCAGCAGTTTTGCCGGGGCGAACACTGAAGCTTTCTTT. It specifies CASSFAGANTEAFF.

The chain uses TRBV29-1 and TRBJ2-7, with D possibly matching TRBD2 (6 bases). Trimming shortened V by 3 bases and J by 3 bases, and 15 bases separated the two germline ends. Per germline, CDR1 SQVTM and CDR2 ANQGSEA. CDR3 length equals 14 residues. This chain's CDR3 is CSVETLAPYYEQYF. In DNA, the CDR3 is TGCAGCGTTGAGACACTAGCCCCCTACTACGAGCAGTACTTC.

Concerning this clonotype: It may be a read error: a sequence one base away is much more abundant. The chain is built from TRBV5-1 and TRBJ1-1; D gene uncertain. Germline V gene lookup returns CDR1 SGHRS and CDR2 YFSETQ. CDR3 length: 14 amino acids. CDR3 loop: CAGSQTPTPTEAFF. The CDR3 coding sequence is TGTGCCGGCAGCCAGACTCCTACCCCCACTGAAGCTTTCTTT.

This clonotype was counted ten times or more. V is TRBV6-1 and J is TRBJ2-1; D may be TRBD2 (7 bases). Trimming took 6 bases from V and 3 from J, leaving 15 bases between them. Germline V CDR1 and CDR2: MNHNS, SASEGT. The CDR3 is 15 amino acids. DNA of the CDR3: TGTGCCAGCAGGTTGAGGGGGAGGGACTACAATGAGCAGTTCTTC. It yields the protein CASRLRGRDYNEQFF.

On this clonotype itself: A much larger clonotype is one base distant, so this may be a read error. This chain joins TRBV5-1 and TRBJ1-2; D uncertain. The CDR3 totals 14 residues. The germline V gene has CDR1 SGHRS and CDR2 YFSETQ. CDR3 amino acids: CVSSLGGGRYGYTF. CDR3 DNA sequence: TGCGTCAGCAGCCTGGGAGGTGGTCGCTATGGCTACACCTTC.

The rearrangement links TRBV6-2 or TRBV6-3 to TRBJ2-7, with 12 bases fitting TRBD2. The germline CDR1 and CDR2 sequences are MNHEY and SVGEGT. The J segment lost 3 bases and the V segment lost 4 bases, leaving 4 bases of the junction unmatched. The CDR3 consists of 15 residues. The CDR3 DNA reads TGTGCCAGCAGTTGGCCTAGCGGGGGGGTCTACGAGCAGTACTTC. This translates into CASSWPSGGVYEQYF.

This chain joins TRBV25-1 and TRBJ1-1; D gene ambiguous. Trimming removed 7 bases from V and 3 bases from J, with 12 bases in between. Germline lookup yields CDR1 MGHDK and CDR2 SYGVNS. The CDR3 covers 13 residues. Here the CDR3 DNA reads TGTGCCAGCAACTCTGCTGGGGACACTGAAGCTTTCTTT. Translated, it gives CASNSAGDTEAFF.

The chain joins TRBV7-2 to TRBJ1-1; 9 bases fit TRBD1. This CDR3 comprises 16 residues. The V and J ends lost 4 bases and 0 bases, in that order; junction bases with no gene match: 6. Germline V lookup: CDR1 SGHTA, CDR2 FQGNSA. The CDR3 DNA follows: TGTGCCAGCAGCTATGGGACAGGGCTAATGAACACTGAAGCTTTCTTT. Its protein product is CASSYGTGLMNTEAFF.

V usage is TRBV7-8 and J usage is TRBJ2-1, with TRBD2 matching over 8 bases. Germline CDR1 is SGHVS and CDR2 is FQNEAQ. V shed 6 bases, J shed 15 bases, and the junction held 22 bases outside the gene matches. This CDR3 has 16 amino acids. CDR3 nucleotide sequence: TGTGCCAGCAGGTTCCTAAGCGGGAGCCCCGCAATGATTCCGTTCTTC. It encodes CASRFLSGSPAMIPFF. Full variable domain (outside the CDR3, taken from reference TRBV7-8 and TRBJ2-1): GAGVSQSPRYKVAKRGQDVALRCDPISGHVSLFWYQQALGQGPEFLTYFQNEAQLDKSGLPSDRFFAERPEGSVSTLKIQRTQQEDSAVYLCASRFLSGSPAMIPFFGPGTRLTVL.

This clonotype was picked up many times. The chain links TRBV28 to TRBJ1-1; D is possibly TRBD1 (5 bases). The CDR3 spans 14 residues. The germline gives CDR1 MDHEN, CDR2 SYDVKM. The V end lost 4 bases, the J end lost 4 bases, and 13 bases lay between the germline ends. The CDR3 DNA reads as TGTGCCAGCAGTTATCCCAGGGTGACCACTGAAGCTTTCTTT. Translated: CASSYPRVTTEAFF.

This clonotype appeared many times. CDR3 in amino acids: CASSSTGGPYYEQYF. The CDR3 region has the DNA TGTGCCAGCAGTTCAACAGGGGGCCCCTACTACGAGCAGTACTTC. The genes are TRBV6-2 or TRBV6-3 and TRBJ2-7; 9 bases map to TRBD1. Trimming at V came to 4 bases and at J to 3 bases, leaving 7 bases not matched to a gene. This CDR3 has 15 residues. Germline CDR1 is MNHEY and CDR2 is SVGEGT.

The sample holds a few counts of this clonotype. V gene TRBV7-9 combines with J gene TRBJ2-1; D remains unclear. The CDR3 is 14 residues long. Trimming pared 1 base from V and 8 bases from J, leaving 12 bases between. Germline CDR1 reads SEHNR; CDR2 reads FQNEAQ (reference sequence). The CDR3 sequence is CASSLGPARYEQFF. The DNA for the CDR3 is TGTGCCAGCAGCTTAGGGCCCGCACGTTATGAGCAGTTCTTC.